These 3 T cell receptor beta chains originate from one sample sequenced in a study of T cell responses to AZD1222 COVID-19 vaccine. This table comes from immunoSEQ multiplex PCR, and its TCRdb copy is limited to in-frame clones, with some not included. The table lists about 120,000 clones, roughly nine tenths of them singletons. The material sequenced was peripheral blood, taken on day 0 of AZD1222 vaccination. The receptor source for this set is an adult in good health.

The V gene is TRBV30, the J gene TRBJ2-2, with TRBD1 matching 7 bases. V lost 5 bases, J lost 4 bases, and 10 bases stayed unmatched. The CDR3 is made up of 15 amino acids. CDR1 is GTSNPN and CDR2 is SVGIG in the germline V gene (reference sequence). CDR3 loop: CAWRYRGTSTGELFF. CDR3 nucleotides: TGTGCCTGGCGTTACAGGGGTACAAGCACCGGGGAGCTGTTTTTT.

This chain connects TRBV3-1 (or the pseudogene TRBV3-2) to TRBJ2-3, with 7 nucleotides matching TRBD2. Trimming cost V 2 bases and J 5 bases; bases outside gene matches: 1. Germline V CDR1 and CDR2: LGHDT, YNNKEL (reference sequence). The CDR3 is 13 amino acids. CDR3 in DNA: TGTGCCAGCAGCCAAACGGGGGGAGATACGCAGTATTTT. It codes for CASSQTGGDTQYF.

V usage is TRBV30 and J usage is TRBJ2-3; D may correspond to TRBD1 or TRBD2 (7 bases each). Trimming took off 1 base at V and 6 bases at J, with 14 bases between the two ends. CDR1 is GTSNPN and CDR2 is SVGIG in the germline V gene (reference sequence). The CDR3 runs 14 residues. The CDR3 nucleotides read TGTGCCTGGAGTGGCAGGGGGGGCAGTGATACGCAGTATTTT. It is translated as CAWSGRGGSDTQYF.